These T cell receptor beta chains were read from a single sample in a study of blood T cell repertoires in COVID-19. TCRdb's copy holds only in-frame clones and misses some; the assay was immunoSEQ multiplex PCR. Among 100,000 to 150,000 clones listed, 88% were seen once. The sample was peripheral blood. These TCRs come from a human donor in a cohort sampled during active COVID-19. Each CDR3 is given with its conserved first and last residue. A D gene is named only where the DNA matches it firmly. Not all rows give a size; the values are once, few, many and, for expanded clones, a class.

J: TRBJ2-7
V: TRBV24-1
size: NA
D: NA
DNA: TGTGCCACCAGTGATCAACCAGGGGAGGGGACCTCCGAGCAGTACTTC
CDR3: CATSDQPGEGTSEQYF

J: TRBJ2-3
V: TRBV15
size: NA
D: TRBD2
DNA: TGTGCCACCAGCACTTTTAGCGGGCGACAGAGCACAGATACGCAGTATTTT
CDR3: CATSTFSGRQSTDTQYF

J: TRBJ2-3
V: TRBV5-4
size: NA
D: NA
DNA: TGTGCCAGCAGTCAAGAGGCGGCGGGGATAGAGGATACGCAGTATTTT
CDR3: CASSQEAAGIEDTQYF

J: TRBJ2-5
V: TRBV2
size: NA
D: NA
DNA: TGTGCCAGCAGTGAGGGCAGTCCCCAAGAGACCCAGTACTTC
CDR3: CASSEGSPQETQYF

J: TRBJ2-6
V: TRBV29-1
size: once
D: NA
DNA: TGCAGCGTTGAAAGGCGGGCTGGGGCCAACGTCCTGACTTTC
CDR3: CSVERRAGANVLTF

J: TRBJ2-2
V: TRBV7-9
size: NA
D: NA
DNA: TGTGCCAGCAGCGACGGGGTGCCCGGGGAGCTGTTTTTT
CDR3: CASSDGVPGELFF

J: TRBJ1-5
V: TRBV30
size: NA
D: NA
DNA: TGTGCCTGGAGGGCGGGACTGACAAATCAGCCCCAGCATTTT
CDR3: CAWRAGLTNQPQHF

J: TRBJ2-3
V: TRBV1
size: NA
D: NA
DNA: TGCACGGCTGGAAGCTCGGGCGGAGGATATAAGAATACGCAGTATTTT
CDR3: CTAGSSGGGYKNTQYF

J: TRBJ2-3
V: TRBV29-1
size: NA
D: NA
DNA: TGCAGCCTGATGAACAAGGGAGCTAAATATTTT
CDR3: CSLMNKGAKYF

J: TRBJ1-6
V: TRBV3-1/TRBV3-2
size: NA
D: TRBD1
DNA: TGTGCCAGCAGCCTGCGGACAGGGCAGGCCCTCCGACCCCTCCACTTT
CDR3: CASSLRTGQALRPLHF

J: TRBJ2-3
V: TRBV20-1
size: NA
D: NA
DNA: TGCAGTGCTAGTTCCTTTTTAGCCACAGATACGCAGTATTTT
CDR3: CSASSFLATDTQYF

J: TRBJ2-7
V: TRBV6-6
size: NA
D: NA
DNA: TGTGCCAGCAATACACAGGGTTACGAGCAGTACTTC
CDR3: CASNTQGYEQYF

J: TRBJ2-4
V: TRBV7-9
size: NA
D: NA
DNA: TGTGCCAGCAGCTTTGGCTGGAACATTCAGTACTTC
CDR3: CASSFGWNIQYF

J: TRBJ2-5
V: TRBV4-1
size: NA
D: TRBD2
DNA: TGCGCCAGCAGCCAAGGCGAGCGGGGGGGCGGAGAGACCCAGTACTTC
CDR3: CASSQGERGGGETQYF

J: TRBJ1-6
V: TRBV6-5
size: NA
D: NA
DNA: TGTGCCAGCAATATTGAGAACCATAATTCACCCCTCCACTTT
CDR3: CASNIENHNSPLHF

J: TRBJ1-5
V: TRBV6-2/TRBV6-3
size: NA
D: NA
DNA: TGTGCCAGCAGCACCCGACAGACCGATCAGCCCCAGCATTTT
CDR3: CASSTRQTDQPQHF

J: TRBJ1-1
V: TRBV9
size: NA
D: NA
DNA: TGTGCCAGCAGCGTAGTAGAGCCCACTGAAGCTTTCTTT
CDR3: CASSVVEPTEAFF

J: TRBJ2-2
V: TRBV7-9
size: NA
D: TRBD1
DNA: TGTGCCAGCAGCCTCCCCGGGACAGGGGCCGGGGAGCTGTTTTTT
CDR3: CASSLPGTGAGELFF

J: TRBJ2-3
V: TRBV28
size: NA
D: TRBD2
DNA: TGTGCCAGCAGCCGGAGCGGGAGAGGTACAGATACGCAGTATTTT
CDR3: CASSRSGRGTDTQYF

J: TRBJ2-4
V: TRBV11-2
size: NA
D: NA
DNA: TGTGCCAGCAGTTCGGGACATCGAAAAAACATTCAGTACTTC
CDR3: CASSSGHRKNIQYF

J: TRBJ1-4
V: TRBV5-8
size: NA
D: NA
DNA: TGTGCCAGCAGCGGTGCAGGGTTATGGAGTGAAAAACTGTTTTTT
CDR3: CASSGAGLWSEKLFF

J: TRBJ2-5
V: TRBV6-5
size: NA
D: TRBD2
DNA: TGTGCCAGCAGTTATGAAGCGGGGGGGTTAGAGACCCAGTACTTC
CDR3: CASSYEAGGLETQYF

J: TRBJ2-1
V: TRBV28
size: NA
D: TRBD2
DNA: TGTGCCAGCAGTTCCCCAGCGGGAGGGCCCTACAATGAGCAGTTCTTC
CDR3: CASSSPAGGPYNEQFF

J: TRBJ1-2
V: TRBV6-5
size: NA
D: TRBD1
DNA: TGTGCCAGCAGTTCACCGGGACAGAGCCGGAAGGGCTACACCTTC
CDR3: CASSSPGQSRKGYTF

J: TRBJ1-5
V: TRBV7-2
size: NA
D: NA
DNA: TGTGCCAGCAGCTTACGGGATCAGCCCCAGCATTTT
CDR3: CASSLRDQPQHF

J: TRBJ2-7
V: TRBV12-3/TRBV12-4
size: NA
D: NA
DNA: TGTGCCAGCACCGCAGGGGACGAGCAGTACTTC
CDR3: CASTAGDEQYF

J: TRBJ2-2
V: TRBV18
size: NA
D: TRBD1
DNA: TGTGCCAGCTCACCACCAACAGGGGTGGACACCGGGGAGCTGTTTTTT
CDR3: CASSPPTGVDTGELFF

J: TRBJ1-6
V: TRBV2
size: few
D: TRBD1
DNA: TGTGCCAGCAGGGGGACAGGGGGTTCACCCCTCCACTTT
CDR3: CASRGTGGSPLHF

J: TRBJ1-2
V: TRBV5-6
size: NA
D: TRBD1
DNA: TGTGCCAGCAGCTTCCCGGGGACAGGAAACTATGGCTACACCTTC
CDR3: CASSFPGTGNYGYTF

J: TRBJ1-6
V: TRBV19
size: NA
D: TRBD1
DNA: TGTGCCAGTAGTAACCCGGGACAGGGAAGATCACCCCTCCACTTT
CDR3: CASSNPGQGRSPLHF

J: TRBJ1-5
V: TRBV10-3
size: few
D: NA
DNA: TGTGCCATCAGTGGCGAGTATAGCAATCAGCCCCAGCATTTT
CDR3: CAISGEYSNQPQHF

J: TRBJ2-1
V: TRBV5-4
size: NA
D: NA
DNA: TGTGCCAGCAGCTCAAAAAGGGGGGGGTACAATGAGCAGTTCTTC
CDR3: CASSSKRGGYNEQFF

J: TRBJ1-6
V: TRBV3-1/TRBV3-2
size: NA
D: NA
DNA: TGTGCCAGCAGCCAAGTTCGGCGGGGCCGGTGGTCACCCCTCCACTTT
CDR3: CASSQVRRGRWSPLHF

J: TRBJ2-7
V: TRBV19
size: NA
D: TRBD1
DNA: TGTGCCAGTAGTAGCACGGGGACAGGGTTCATCTACGAGCAGTACTTC
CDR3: CASSSTGTGFIYEQYF

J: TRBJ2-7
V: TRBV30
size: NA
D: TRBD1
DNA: TGTGCCTGGAGTGAATACCCGACAGGGGTCTTCTCCTACGAGCAGTACTTC
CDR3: CAWSEYPTGVFSYEQYF

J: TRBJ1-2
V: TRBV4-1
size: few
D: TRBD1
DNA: TGCGCCAGCAGCCCACCGGGACAGGGAAACTATGGCTACACCTTC
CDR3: CASSPPGQGNYGYTF

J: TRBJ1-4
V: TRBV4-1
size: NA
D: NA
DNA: TGCGCCAGCAGCCAAGTTGGCGGCACTAATGAAAAACTGTTTTTT
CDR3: CASSQVGGTNEKLFF

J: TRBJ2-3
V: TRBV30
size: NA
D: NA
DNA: TGTGCCTGGAGCGGGGGGGCGACAGGGCGGGGTACGCAGTATTTT
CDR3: CAWSGGATGRGTQYF

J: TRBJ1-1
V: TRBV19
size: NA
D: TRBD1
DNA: TGTGCCAGTTCCGGGACAGGGGTGACTGAAGCTTTCTTT
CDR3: CASSGTGVTEAFF

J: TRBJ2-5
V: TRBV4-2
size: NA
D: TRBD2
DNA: TGTGCCAGCAGCCAAGGAGGGACTATCCAAGAGACCCAGTACTTC
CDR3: CASSQGGTIQETQYF

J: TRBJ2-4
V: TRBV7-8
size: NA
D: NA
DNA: TGTGCCAGCAGCCTTAGGGGCGAACAGTACTTC
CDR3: CASSLRGEQYF

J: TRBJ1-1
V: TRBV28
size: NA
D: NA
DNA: TGTGCCAGCAGCCCCCGAGGCGGCGGGAACACTGAAGCTTTCTTT
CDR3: CASSPRGGGNTEAFF

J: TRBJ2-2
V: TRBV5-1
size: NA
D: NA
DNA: TGCGCCAGCAGCTTGGTACTCGCCGGGGAGCTGTTTTTT
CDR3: CASSLVLAGELFF

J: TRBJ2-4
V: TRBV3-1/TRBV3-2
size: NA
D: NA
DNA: TGTGCCAGCAGCCAAGATAGTAGTCTTAACATTCAGTACTTC
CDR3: CASSQDSSLNIQYF

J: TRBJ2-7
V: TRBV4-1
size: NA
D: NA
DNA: TGCGCCAGCAGCCCCTGGAGCGGGTACGAGCAGTACTTC
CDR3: CASSPWSGYEQYF

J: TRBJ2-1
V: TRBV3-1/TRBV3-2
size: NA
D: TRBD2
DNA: TGTGCCAGCAGCCAAGGGACTAGCGGTACCTACAATGAGCAGTTCTTC
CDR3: CASSQGTSGTYNEQFF

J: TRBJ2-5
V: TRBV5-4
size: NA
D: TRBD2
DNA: TGTGCCAGCAGCATCACTAGCGCGAAGGGGACCCAGTACTTC
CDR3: CASSITSAKGTQYF

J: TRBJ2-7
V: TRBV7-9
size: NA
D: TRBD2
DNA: TGTGCCAGCAGCCCGGTTCTCCGCGGGGGGCTCGACGAGCAGTACTTC
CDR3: CASSPVLRGGLDEQYF

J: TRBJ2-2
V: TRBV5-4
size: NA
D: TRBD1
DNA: TGTGCCAGCAGCCCTCCACCGGGACAGGGGGCCGGGGAGCTGTTTTTT
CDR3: CASSPPPGQGAGELFF

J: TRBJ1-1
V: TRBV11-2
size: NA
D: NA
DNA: TGTGCCAGCAGCCGGAGCTTGGCGGACACTGAAGCTTTCTTT
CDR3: CASSRSLADTEAFF

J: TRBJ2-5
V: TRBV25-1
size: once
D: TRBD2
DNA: TGTGCCAGCAGTGACCTGGGCGCGGGGGGCGGGAAGACCCAGTACTTC
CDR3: CASSDLGAGGGKTQYF

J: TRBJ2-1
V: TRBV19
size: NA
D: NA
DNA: TGTGCCAGTAGTAAATCTTGGAGCTCCTACAATGAGCAGTTCTTC
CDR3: CASSKSWSSYNEQFF